This T cell receptor (beta chain) was captured in a study of cytomegalovirus exposure and HLA in healthy donors. The donors belonged to the approximately 130-subject validation cohort, separate from the roughly 600-subject first cohort. Study-wide results and caveats: Cytomegalovirus-associated TCR beta chains were listed, numbering over 150. The classifier reportedly diagnosed cytomegalovirus status with high specificity and sensitivity. Most observed TCR sequences were rare, whereas some public TCRs were detected in many donors.

About this clone: Its specificity is not known.

Here immunoSEQ multiplex PCR was the method, and the copy in TCRdb shows in-frame clones only, minus some. The top ten hold around 8% of the sample, which has 50,000 or so clones, roughly 94% seen once. Sequencing was performed on PBMCs. The sequence was collected from a woman younger than 30 in good health and CMV-seropositive.

In nucleotides, the CDR3 is TGCGCCAGCAGCAGGGGGACAGGGAACACTGAAGCTTTCTTT. Translation gives CASSRGTGNTEAFF. The chain couples TRBV5-1 to TRBJ1-1; 8 bases line up with TRBD1. CDR3 length: 14 amino acids. Germline V gene sequence: CDR1 SGHRS, CDR2 YFSETQ. Trimming at V came to 4 bases and at J to 1 base, leaving 3 bases not matched to a gene.